This is a list of T cell receptor beta chains from one sample in a study of CD8+ T cells in alopecia areata. TCRdb's table, derived via immunoSEQ multiplex PCR, lists solely in-frame clones and lacks some. The repertoire holds a few hundred thousand clones, with approximately 67% as singletons. The material sequenced was CD4+ T cells sorted from blood, taken around week 42, from a patient treated with tofacitinib. The receptors shown here come from a human donor with alopecia areata. The conserved cysteine and the conserved F or W are not part of the CDR3 here.

12	TRBV5-1	TRBJ2-5	ASSSANGQSTQY
10	TRBV15	TRBJ1-5	ATSGGRQPQH
12	TRBV29-1	TRBJ1-1	SGDPGQGGTEAF
10	TRBV2	TRBJ2-4	ASSVGGNIQY
13	TRBV6-1	TRBJ2-2	ASRDGTRNTGELF
11	TRBV2	TRBJ1-5	ASSEGLHQPQH
12	TRBV19	TRBJ2-6	ASRSSSGANVLT
14	TRBV11-3	TRBJ2-1	ASSKPGQGLDNEQF
12	TRBV7-9	TRBJ2-1	ASSQVTSGVEQF
12	TRBV5-1	TRBJ1-1	ASSLQAGNTEAF
12	TRBV6-1	TRBJ2-6	ASSAPSGANVLT
14	TRBV27	TRBJ2-3	ASSSGLAVGTDTQY
12	TRBV30	TRBJ1-2	AWSVRWGNYGYT
10	TRBV30	TRBJ1-2	AWSRTEYGYT
11	TRBV10-1	TRBJ2-7	ASSGGQDYEQY
12	TRBV5-1	TRBJ1-1	ASSLLGENTEAF
14	TRBV5-6	TRBJ2-7	ASSVGAGQGTYEQY
11	TRBV11-2	TRBJ1-2	ASSLGAARDYT
13	TRBV25-1	TRBJ1-4	ASSGAKGSNEKLF
11	TRBV29-1	TRBJ1-1	SVETGRYTEAF
15	TRBV11-1	TRBJ2-1	ASSLGLAGGLGDEQF
13	TRBV7-9	TRBJ2-7	ASSSDRGLSYEQY
12	TRBV5-6	TRBJ2-7	ASGEQGRGYEQY
13	TRBV7-2	TRBJ2-2	ASSSDISNTGELF
10	TRBV30	TRBJ1-6	AWDRVNSPLH
12	TRBV19	TRBJ1-1	ASSIDGMNTEAF
13	TRBV7-2	TRBJ2-1	ASSTEVGQLNEQF
10	TRBV29-1	TRBJ2-4	SVDHSEGIQY
12	TRBV6-5	TRBJ2-3	ASTEDRSTDTQY
11	TRBV4-3	TRBJ1-5	ASSQGRDQPQH
13	TRBV6-5	TRBJ1-1	ASSYRGAYDTEAF
11	TRBV29-1	TRBJ1-4	SVDAGAGEKLF
12	TRBV5-1	TRBJ1-1	ASSLVGLNTEAF
11	TRBV7-2	TRBJ2-4	ASSGNAGPVEY
14	TRBV5-4	TRBJ1-1	ASSLVRGQGDTEAF
12	TRBV7-2	TRBJ2-3	ASSHGTYTDTQY
13	TRBV7-2	TRBJ1-1	ASSLLGGGNTEAF
11	TRBV29-1	TRBJ2-3	SVEQGNIDTQY
13	TRBV19	TRBJ1-5	ASSIGLRGDQPQH
12	TRBV7-2	TRBJ1-1	ASRYRRLNTEAF
14	TRBV7-8	TRBJ2-1	ASSRFSGTAIGEQF
10	TRBV7-2	TRBJ2-5	ASSAPPGTQY
10	TRBV29-1	TRBJ2-7	SALRGTYEQY
16	TRBV30	TRBJ2-2	AWSSGSPGSANTGELF
13	TRBV6-5	TRBJ2-7	ASSYADRGSYEQY
13	TRBV29-1	TRBJ1-1	SSVVDRAVNTEAF
11	TRBV29-1	TRBJ1-4	SASGGSGEKLF
9	TRBV5-1	TRBJ2-3	ASSLSDTQY
11	TRBV29-1	TRBJ2-7	SVAEFGSYEQY
12	TRBV29-1	TRBJ2-3	SVEVTASTDTQY
15	TRBV6-1	TRBJ1-5	ASSELSGQGYNQPQH
13	TRBV15	TRBJ2-1	ATRSWGSTYNEQF
11	TRBV2	TRBJ2-7	ASSFNSGREIY